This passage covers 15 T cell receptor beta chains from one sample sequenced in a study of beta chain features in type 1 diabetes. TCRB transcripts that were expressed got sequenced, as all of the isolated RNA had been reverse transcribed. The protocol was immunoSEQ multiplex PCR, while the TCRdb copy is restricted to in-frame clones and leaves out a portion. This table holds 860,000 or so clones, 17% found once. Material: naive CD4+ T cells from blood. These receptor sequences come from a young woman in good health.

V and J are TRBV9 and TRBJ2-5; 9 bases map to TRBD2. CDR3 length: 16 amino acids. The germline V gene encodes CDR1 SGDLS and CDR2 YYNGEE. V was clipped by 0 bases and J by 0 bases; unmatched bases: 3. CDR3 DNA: TGTGCCAGCAGCGTAGCCAGCGGGAGGTACCAAGAGACCCAGTACTTC. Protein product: CASSVASGRYQETQYF.

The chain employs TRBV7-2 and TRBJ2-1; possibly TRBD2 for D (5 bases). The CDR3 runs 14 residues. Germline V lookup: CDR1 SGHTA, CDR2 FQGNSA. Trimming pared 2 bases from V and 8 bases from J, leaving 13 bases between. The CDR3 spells CASSLREMGDEQFF. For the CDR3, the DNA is TGTGCCAGCAGCTTAAGGGAGATGGGCGATGAGCAGTTCTTC.

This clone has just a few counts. The CDR3 DNA sequence: TGTGCCAGCAGCTCTAAACTCAGCACAGATACGCAGTATTTT. It codes for CASSSKLSTDTQYF. The chain recombines TRBV5-4 with TRBJ2-3; D not certain. V was trimmed by 3 bases and J by 0 bases, leaving 8 bases between them. The CDR3 sequence is 14 residues long. The germline V gene encodes CDR1 SGHNT and CDR2 YYREEE (reference sequence). Full variable domain (rest looked up from reference TRBV5-4 and TRBJ2-3): ETGVTQSPTHLIKTRGQQVTLRCSSQSGHNTVSWYQQALGQGPQFIFQYYREEENGRGNFPPRFSGLQFPNYSSELNVNALELDDSALYLCASSSKLSTDTQYFGPGTRLTVL.

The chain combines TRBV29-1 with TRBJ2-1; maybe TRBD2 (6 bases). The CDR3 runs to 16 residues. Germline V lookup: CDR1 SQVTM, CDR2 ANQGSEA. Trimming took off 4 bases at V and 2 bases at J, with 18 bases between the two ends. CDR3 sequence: CSVAGRPPQAYNEQFF. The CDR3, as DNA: TGCAGCGTTGCCGGGAGACCGCCCCAAGCCTACAATGAGCAGTTCTTC.

CDR3 protein: CASSPMSGSVEEQFF. In nucleotides, the CDR3 is TGTGCCAGCTCACCCATGAGCGGGAGCGTGGAGGAGCAGTTCTTC. This chain joins TRBV18 and TRBJ2-1; 8 nucleotides match TRBD2. Germline assignment: CDR1 KGHSH and CDR2 LQKENI. This CDR3 spans 15 amino acids. J was trimmed by 10 bases and V by 3 bases; bases with no gene match: 11.

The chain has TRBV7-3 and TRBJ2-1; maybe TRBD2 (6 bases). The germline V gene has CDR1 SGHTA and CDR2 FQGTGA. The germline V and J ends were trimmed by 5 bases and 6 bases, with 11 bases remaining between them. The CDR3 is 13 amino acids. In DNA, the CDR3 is TGTGCCAGCAGCGTGGGACTTCCCAATGAGCAGTTCTTC. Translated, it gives CASSVGLPNEQFF.

The CDR3 loop reads CASSQVGQRNTEAFF. CDR3 bases: TGCGCCAGCAGCCAAGTCGGACAGAGGAACACTGAAGCTTTCTTT. The chain couples TRBV4-1 to TRBJ1-1, with D perhaps matching TRBD1 (6 bases). Between the trimmed V and J ends, which lost 1 base and 1 base, there was a span of 10 bases. CDR1 and CDR2 from the germline V gene are MGHRA and YSYEKL. CDR3 length: 15 amino acids.

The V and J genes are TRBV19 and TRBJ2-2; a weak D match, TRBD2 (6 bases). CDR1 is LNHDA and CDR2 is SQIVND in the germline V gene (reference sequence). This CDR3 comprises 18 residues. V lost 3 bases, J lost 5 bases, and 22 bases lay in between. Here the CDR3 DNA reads TGTGCCAGTAGTATGGGCGCGGGACCTCGGGGCCTAACCGGGGAGCTGTTTTTT. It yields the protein CASSMGAGPRGLTGELFF.

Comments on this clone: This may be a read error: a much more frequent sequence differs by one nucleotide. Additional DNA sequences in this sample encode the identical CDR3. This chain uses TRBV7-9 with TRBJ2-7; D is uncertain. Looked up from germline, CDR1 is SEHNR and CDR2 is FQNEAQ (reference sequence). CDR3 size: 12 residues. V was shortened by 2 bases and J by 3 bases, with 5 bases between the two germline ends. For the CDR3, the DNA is TGTGCCAGCAGCTTAACCGGCTACGAGCAGTACTTC. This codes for CASSLTGYEQYF.

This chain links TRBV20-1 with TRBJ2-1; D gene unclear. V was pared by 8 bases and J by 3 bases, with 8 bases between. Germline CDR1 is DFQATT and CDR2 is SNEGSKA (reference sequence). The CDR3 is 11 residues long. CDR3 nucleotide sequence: TGCAGTTGGGTGGTCTACAATGAGCAGTTCTTC. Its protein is CSWVVYNEQFF.

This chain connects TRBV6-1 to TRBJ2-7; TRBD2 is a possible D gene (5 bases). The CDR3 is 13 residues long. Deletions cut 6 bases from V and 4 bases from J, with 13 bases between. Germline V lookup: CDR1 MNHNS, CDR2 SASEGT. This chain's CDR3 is CASRRDEGYEQYF. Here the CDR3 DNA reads TGTGCCAGCAGACGAGATGAGGGATACGAGCAGTACTTC.

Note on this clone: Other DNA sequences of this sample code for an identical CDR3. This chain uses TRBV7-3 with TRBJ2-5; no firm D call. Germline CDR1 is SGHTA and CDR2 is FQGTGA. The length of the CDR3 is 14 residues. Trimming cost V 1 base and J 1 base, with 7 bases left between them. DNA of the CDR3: TGTGCCAGCAGCTTAAACGGCGGCCAAGAGACCCAGTACTTC. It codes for CASSLNGGQETQYF. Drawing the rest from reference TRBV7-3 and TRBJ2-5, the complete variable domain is GAGVSQTPSNKVTEKGKYVELRCDPISGHTALYWYRQSLGQGPEFLIYFQGTGAADDSGLPNDRFFAVRPEGSVSTLKIQRTERGDSAVYLCASSLNGGQETQYFGPGTRLLVL.

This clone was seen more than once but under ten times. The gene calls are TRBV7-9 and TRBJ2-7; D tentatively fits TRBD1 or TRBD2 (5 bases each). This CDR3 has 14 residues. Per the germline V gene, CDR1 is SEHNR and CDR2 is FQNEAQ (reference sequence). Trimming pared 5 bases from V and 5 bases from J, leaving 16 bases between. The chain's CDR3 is CASSLTRGSHEQYF. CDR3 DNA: TGTGCCAGCAGCCTCACTAGGGGTTCCCACGAGCAGTACTTC.

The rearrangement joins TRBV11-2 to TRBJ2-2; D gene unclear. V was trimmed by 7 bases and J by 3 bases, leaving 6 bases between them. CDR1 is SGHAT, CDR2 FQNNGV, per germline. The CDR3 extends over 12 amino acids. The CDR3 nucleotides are TGTGCCAGCACCAGAGACACCGGGGAGCTGTTTTTT. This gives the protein CASTRDTGELFF.

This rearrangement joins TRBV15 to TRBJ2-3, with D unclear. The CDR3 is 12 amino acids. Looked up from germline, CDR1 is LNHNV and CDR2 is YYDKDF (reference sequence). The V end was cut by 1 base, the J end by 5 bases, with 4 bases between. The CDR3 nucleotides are TGTGCCACCAGCAGAGTCAAAGATACGCAGTATTTT. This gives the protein CATSRVKDTQYF.